The clone carrying this T cell receptor (beta chain) was seen at least ten times. The V end lost 2 bases, the J end lost 4 bases, and 12 bases lay between the germline ends. The germline gives CDR1 SGHRS, CDR2 YFSETQ. The CDR3 runs to 15 residues. This entry is derived from a study of early T cells in non-severe SARS-CoV-2 infection. Each single cDNA molecule received a unique molecular identifier. TCRdb passed the 5' RACE reads through MiXCR, listing each CDR3 protein once. The sample has about 48,000 distinct CDR3 sequences; around 5.6% are singletons. The chain is built from TRBV5-1 and TRBJ2-2; the D call may be TRBD1 or TRBD2 (6 bases each). The receptor was isolated from an adult who was a healthcare worker with PCR-confirmed SARS-CoV-2 infection or an uninfected control (not recorded which). Input material: whole blood. The CDR3 nucleotides are TGCGCCAGCAGCTTAGGGGGGAGCGGCACCGGGGAGCTGTTTTTT. Its translation is CASSLGGSGTGELFF. Together with reference TRBV5-1 and TRBJ2-2, the CDR3 gives the full variable domain: KAGVTQTPRYLIKTRGQQVTLSCSPISGHRSVSWYQQTPGQGLQFLFEYFSETQRNKGNFPGRFSGRQFSNSRSEMNVSTLELGDSALYLCASSLGGSGTGELFFGEGSRLTVL.